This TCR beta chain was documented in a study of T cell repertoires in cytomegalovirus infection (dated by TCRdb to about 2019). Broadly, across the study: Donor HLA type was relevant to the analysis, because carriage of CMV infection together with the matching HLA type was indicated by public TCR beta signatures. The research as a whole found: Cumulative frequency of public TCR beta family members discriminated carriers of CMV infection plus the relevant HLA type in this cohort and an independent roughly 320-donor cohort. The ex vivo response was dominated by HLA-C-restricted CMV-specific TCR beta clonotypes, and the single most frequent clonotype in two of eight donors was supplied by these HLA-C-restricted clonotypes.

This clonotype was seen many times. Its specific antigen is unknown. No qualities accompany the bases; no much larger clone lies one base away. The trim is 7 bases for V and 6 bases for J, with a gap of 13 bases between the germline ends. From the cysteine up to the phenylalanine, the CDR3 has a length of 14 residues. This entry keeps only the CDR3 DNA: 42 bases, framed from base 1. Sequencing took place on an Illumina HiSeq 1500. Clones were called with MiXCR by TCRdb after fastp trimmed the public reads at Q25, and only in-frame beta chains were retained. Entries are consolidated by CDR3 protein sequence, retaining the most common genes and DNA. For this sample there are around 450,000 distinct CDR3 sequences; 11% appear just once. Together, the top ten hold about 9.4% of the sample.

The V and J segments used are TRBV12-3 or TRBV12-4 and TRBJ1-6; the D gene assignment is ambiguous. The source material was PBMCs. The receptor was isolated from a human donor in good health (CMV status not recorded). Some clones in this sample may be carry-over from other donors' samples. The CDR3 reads CASNSARPNSPLHF. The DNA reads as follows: TGTGCCAGCAACAGCGCCAGGCCTAATTCACCCCTCCACTTT.